Shown below are 21 T cell receptor beta chains from a single sample sequenced in a study of quantifying T cell responses using KT2 cells. As for the study in general: TCR alpha and beta constant-region primers primed reverse transcription of RNA.

An oligo carrying a UMI was ligated to the cDNA 3' end. An equimolar mix of RC1.1 and RC1.2 primed the beta chain across TRBC1 and TRBC2. A single record per CDR3 protein comes from TCRdb applying MiXCR to the UMI-ligation and nested PCR reads. The top ten hold 8% to 10% of the sample, which has 25,000 to 35,000 distinct CDR3 sequences, 10% seen once. Material: PBMCs spiked with cells of the T cell clone KT2. All receptors come from a human donor.

This clonotype was counted only a few times. V gene TRBV7-2 combines with J gene TRBJ2-1, with TRBD1 matching 10 bases. V dropped 2 bases and J dropped 7; count of bases not matched to a gene: 23. The CDR3 spans 21 residues. Germline V CDR1 and CDR2: SGHTA, FQGNSA. This chain's CDR3 is CASSLYPGTWMQDRGGNEQFF. CDR3 nucleotide sequence: TGTGCCAGCAGCTTATACCCCGGGACCTGGATGCAGGACAGGGGGGGTAATGAGCAGTTCTTC.

This clonotype has at least ten counts. This chain uses TRBV4-2 with TRBJ2-7, with TRBD2 as a possible D gene (5 bases). V dropped 3 bases and J dropped 4 bases, with 10 bases sitting between them. The CDR3 consists of 13 residues. CDR1 and CDR2 (germline): LGHNA, YNFKEQ. Here the CDR3 reads CASSQFLAYEQYF. The CDR3 DNA follows: TGTGCCAGCAGCCAGTTCCTAGCTTACGAGCAGTACTTC.

This clonotype has a count of ten or more. This chain uses TRBV29-1 with TRBJ2-5, with a possible D match to TRBD2 (5 bases). Germline V gene data show CDR1 as SQVTM and CDR2 as ANQGSEA. The V end lost 2 bases, the J end lost 4 bases, and 8 bases lay between the germline ends. The CDR3 sequence is 12 residues long. The CDR3 nucleotides are TGCAGCGTTGAATCGGGGTCAGAGACCCAGTACTTC. Amino acids: CSVESGSETQYF. The full variable domain, rest sourced from reference TRBV29-1 and TRBJ2-5, is SAVISQKPSRDICQRGTSLTIQCQVDSQVTMMFWYRQQPGQSLTLIATANQGSEATYESGFVIDKFPISRPNLTFSTLTVSNMSPEDSSIYLCSVESGSETQYFGPGTRLLVL.

At least ten counts were recorded for this clonotype. The CDR3 nucleotides read TGTGCCAGCAGTCTCCTGATGAGCGGGGCCAACGTCCTGACTTTC. Translated, it gives CASSLLMSGANVLTF. The rearrangement links TRBV11-3 to TRBJ2-6; D is undetermined. The CDR3 length is 15 residues. Germline V gene sequence: CDR1 SGHNT, CDR2 YENEEA. Trimming left V 6 bases short and J 4 bases short, with 13 bases between.

Sample share makes this clonotype medium-sized. This chain connects TRBV29-1 to TRBJ2-7, with D uncertain. The V gene's germline CDR1 is SQVTM and CDR2 ANQGSEA. The CDR3 has 10 amino acids. V shed 5 bases and J shed 8 bases, with 10 bases lying between them. The CDR3 here is CSVKQVQQYF. DNA for the CDR3: TGCAGCGTTAAGCAGGTACAGCAGTACTTC.

This clonotype was counted ten times or more. The rearrangement links TRBV6-6 to TRBJ2-5; TRBD2 matches at 11 bases. There are 15 residues in the CDR3. CDR1 MNHNY and CDR2 SVGAGI come from the germline V gene (reference sequence). The trim removed 6 bases at V and 5 bases at J, leaving 8 bases unmatched. CDR3 nucleotides: TGTGCCAGCAGGGACTCGACTAGCGGGGTGGAGACCCAGTACTTC. Amino acids: CASRDSTSGVETQYF.

In its sample, this clonotype was seen many times. This sequence joins TRBV27 and TRBJ2-1, with 7 bases matching TRBD2. The CDR3 runs 13 residues. V dropped 5 bases and J dropped 8; count of bases not matched to a gene: 6. Per the germline V gene, CDR1 is MNHEY and CDR2 is SMNVEV (reference sequence). CDR3 amino acids: CASSPLGLDEQFF. CDR3 DNA sequence: TGTGCCAGCAGTCCCCTCGGACTAGATGAGCAGTTCTTC.

This clonotype was detected many times. V and J are TRBV20-1 and TRBJ2-5; perhaps TRBD1 as D (6 bases). The germline gives CDR1 DFQATT, CDR2 SNEGSKA (reference sequence). V was pared by 3 bases and J by 1 base, with 18 bases between. This CDR3 is built from 16 residues. The CDR3 DNA is TGCAGTGCTAGTAGGGACACCTCGATGGGCCAAGAGACCCAGTACTTC. It specifies CSASRDTSMGQETQYF.

The table lists this clonotype with many counts. The genes are TRBV9 and TRBJ2-1; D perhaps matches TRBD2 (7 bases). Trimming stripped 0 bases from V and 4 bases from J, with 17 bases between. Germline loops: CDR1 SGDLS, CDR2 YYNGEE. This CDR3 contains 17 residues. CDR3 residues: CASSVEAGHARYNEQFF. CDR3 coding DNA: TGTGCCAGCAGCGTAGAAGCGGGACACGCCCGATACAATGAGCAGTTCTTC.

This clonotype was seen a few times. The chain has TRBV24-1 and TRBJ2-7; 8 bases fit TRBD2. J gave up 6 bases and V 8 bases, and 8 bases lay outside the gene matches. Per the germline V gene, CDR1 is KGHDR and CDR2 is SFDVKD. The CDR3 runs 13 residues. For the CDR3, the DNA is TGTGCCACCAACTCTAGGACTAGCACCGAGCAGTACTTC. Translation gives CATNSRTSTEQYF.

This chain uses TRBV20-1 with TRBJ2-3; 9 nucleotides agree with TRBD2. The CDR3 spans 15 residues. Germline trimming cut 3 bases from V and 6 bases from J; bases unmatched to any gene: 10. CDR1 and CDR2 (germline): DFQATT, SNEGSKA (reference sequence). The CDR3 sequence: CSASAGASGTDTQYF. For the CDR3, the DNA is TGCAGTGCTAGCGCCGGGGCTAGCGGGACTGATACGCAGTATTTT.

This chain joins TRBV4-1 and TRBJ2-1, with TRBD2 matching 13 bases. The CDR3 is 18 amino acids. V dropped 3 bases and J dropped 6; count of bases not matched to a gene: 11. Germline V gene sequence: CDR1 MGHRA, CDR2 YSYEKL. CDR3 DNA: TGCGCCAGCAGCCACGGACGAGCCGGGACTAGCGGGACCAATGAGCAGTTCTTC. This encodes CASSHGRAGTSGTNEQFF.

The rearrangement joins TRBV4-2 to TRBJ2-7, with D unclear. The germline V and J ends were trimmed by 1 base and 4 bases, with 14 bases remaining between them. This CDR3 is built from 15 residues. Per germline, CDR1 LGHNA and CDR2 YNFKEQ. CDR3 protein: CASSQAVRPQYEQYF. The CDR3 nucleotides are TGTGCCAGCAGCCAAGCGGTCCGCCCCCAATACGAGCAGTACTTC.

This clonotype was detected only a few times. The V and J genes are TRBV29-1 and TRBJ1-4; TRBD1 agrees at 8 bases. The CDR3 extends over 13 amino acids. The V gene's germline CDR1 is SQVTM and CDR2 ANQGSEA. The V and J ends lost 6 bases and 8 bases, in that order; junction bases with no gene match: 8. CDR3 coding DNA: TGCAGCGTCATTCAGGGGGCAGGAGAAAAACTGTTTTTT. Translating gives CSVIQGAGEKLFF.

This clonotype was recorded a few times. The rearrangement joins TRBV2 to TRBJ2-7, with D unclear. V dropped 7 bases and J dropped 9 bases, with 19 bases sitting between them. The CDR3 is 13 residues long. Per germline, CDR1 SNHLY and CDR2 FYNNEI. In DNA form, the CDR3 reads TGTGCCAGCAAGAAGCCCGACGTAACCTGGCAGTACTTC. It codes for CASKKPDVTWQYF.

The chain couples TRBV14 to TRBJ1-1; D not certain. Trimming removed 0 bases at V and 6 bases at J, with 11 bases between. CDR3 length: 14 amino acids. The V gene's germline CDR1 is SGHDN and CDR2 FVKESK. Here the CDR3 reads CASSQDIGISEAFF. CDR3 DNA: TGTGCCAGCAGCCAAGATATAGGCATTTCTGAAGCTTTCTTT.

This clonotype was observed a handful of times. The chain combines TRBV20-1 with TRBJ2-1; D is perhaps TRBD2 (7 bases). Germline CDR1 is DFQATT and CDR2 is SNEGSKA (reference sequence). Between the trimmed V and J ends, which lost 2 bases and 5 bases, there was a span of 13 bases. The CDR3 contains 14 residues. The CDR3 protein is CSARRGGANNEQFF. The CDR3 nucleotides are TGCAGTGCTAGAAGGGGGGGGGCAAACAATGAGCAGTTCTTC.

CDR3 amino acids: CASSLQFNYNEQFF. CDR3 DNA sequence: TGTGCCAGCAGCTTACAATTCAACTACAATGAGCAGTTCTTC. V gene TRBV7-8 combines with J gene TRBJ2-1; D remains ambiguous. The CDR3 length is 14 residues. Trimming stripped 2 bases from V and 3 bases from J, with 8 bases between. CDR1 is SGHVS, CDR2 FQNEAQ, per germline. The full variable domain, rest sourced from reference TRBV7-8 and TRBJ2-1, is GAGVSQSPRYKVAKRGQDVALRCDPISGHVSLFWYQQALGQGPEFLTYFQNEAQLDKSGLPSDRFFAERPEGSVSTLKIQRTQQEDSAVYLCASSLQFNYNEQFFGPGTRLTVL.

This clonotype was seen ten or more times. The chain is built from TRBV6-1 and TRBJ1-5, with a tentative D call TRBD1 (6 bases). Germline V gene lookup returns CDR1 MNHNS and CDR2 SASEGT. The CDR3 has 16 amino acids. Trimming pared 6 bases from V and 3 bases from J, leaving 18 bases between. The CDR3 coding sequence is TGTGCCAGCAGCCCATGGGGACAATCCGTCAATCAGCCCCAGCATTTT. It yields the protein CASSPWGQSVNQPQHF.

This clonotype was seen a few times. The rearrangement uses TRBV14 and TRBJ1-2, with a possible D match to TRBD1 (6 bases). Germline values: CDR1 SGHDN, CDR2 FVKESK. The CDR3 consists of 14 residues. The ends were cut back, 0 bases at V and 5 bases at J, with 10 bases in the middle. Here the CDR3 reads CASSQESQGYGYTF. CDR3 bases: TGTGCCAGCAGCCAAGAAAGCCAGGGGTATGGCTACACCTTC. Looking up the rest from reference TRBV14 and TRBJ1-2 gives the full variable domain: EAGVTQFPSHSVIEKGQTVTLRCDPISGHDNLYWYRRVMGKEIKFLLHFVKESKQDESGMPNNRFLAERTGGTYSTLKVQPAELEDSGVYFCASSQESQGYGYTFGSGTRLTVV.

This clonotype was found a few times. The V call is TRBV13, the J call TRBJ2-1, with D perhaps assigned TRBD1 or TRBD2 (5 bases each). Germline V gives CDR1 PRHDT, CDR2 FYEKMQ (reference sequence). The CDR3 is 15 amino acids. Deletions cut 5 bases from V and 5 bases from J, with 16 bases between. Here the CDR3 reads CASSATGTENNEQFF. In nucleotides, the CDR3 is TGTGCCAGCAGCGCCACCGGGACGGAGAACAATGAGCAGTTCTTC.